This is a list of T cell receptor beta chains from one sample in a study of T cells in Graves' hyperthyroidism and ophthalmopathy. From the multiplex PCR reads, TCRdb called clonotypes with MiXCR, one entry per CDR3 protein. The sample has 200,000 to 250,000 distinct CDR3 sequences; roughly 15% are singletons. Sequenced sample: blood. Source of these receptors: a young woman with Graves' ophthalmopathy. CDR3s include the opening cysteine and the closing phenylalanine or tryptophan. Each record gives: D gene, V gene, J gene, clone size, CDR3 protein, CDR3 DNA. D genes are given only for firm matches. Expanded clones are given a class, and other clones once, few, many or no size at all.

D gene: -
V gene: TRBV28
J gene: TRBJ1-1
clone size: many
CDR3 protein: CASSEDGEAFF
CDR3 DNA: TGTGCCAGCAGTGAGGACGGCGAAGCTTTCTTT

D gene: -
V gene: TRBV20-1
J gene: TRBJ2-2
clone size: few
CDR3 protein: CSARDWRRENTGELFF
CDR3 DNA: TGCAGTGCTAGAGATTGGCGTAGGGAAAACACCGGGGAGCTGTTTTTT

D gene: TRBD1
V gene: TRBV15
J gene: TRBJ2-7
clone size: many
CDR3 protein: CATSSRNRDRGHYEQYF
CDR3 DNA: TGTGCCACCAGCAGCCGGAACCGGGACAGGGGGCACTACGAGCAGTACTTC

D gene: TRBD1
V gene: TRBV28
J gene: TRBJ2-5
clone size: many
CDR3 protein: CASSSLDRGLGETQYF
CDR3 DNA: TGTGCCAGCAGTTCACTCGACAGGGGGCTCGGAGAGACCCAGTACTTC

D gene: TRBD2
V gene: TRBV29-1
J gene: TRBJ2-1
clone size: -
CDR3 protein: CSVSYPGTSGRSLFTNEQFF
CDR3 DNA: TGCAGCGTCTCCTACCCCGGGACTAGCGGGAGATCCCTTTTTACCAATGAGCAGTTCTTC

D gene: TRBD2
V gene: TRBV27
J gene: TRBJ2-5
clone size: many
CDR3 protein: CASRPGLAWETQYF
CDR3 DNA: TGTGCCAGCAGGCCGGGACTAGCATGGGAGACCCAGTACTTC

D gene: -
V gene: TRBV28
J gene: TRBJ1-2
clone size: many
CDR3 protein: CASSLPQGFDYGYTF
CDR3 DNA: TGTGCCAGCAGTCTCCCCCAGGGATTTGACTATGGCTACACCTTC

D gene: TRBD2
V gene: TRBV29-1
J gene: TRBJ2-1
clone size: many
CDR3 protein: CSVDGHGTSGFSSYNEQFF
CDR3 DNA: TGCAGCGTTGACGGACACGGGACTAGCGGGTTCAGCTCCTACAATGAGCAGTTCTTC

D gene: -
V gene: TRBV7-9
J gene: TRBJ2-1
clone size: -
CDR3 protein: CASSPGPGDYNEQFF
CDR3 DNA: TGTGCCAGCAGCCCAGGCCCAGGGGATTACAATGAGCAGTTCTTC

D gene: -
V gene: TRBV25-1
J gene: TRBJ2-2
clone size: few
CDR3 protein: CASNPGVPGELFF
CDR3 DNA: TGTGCCAGCAACCCAGGGGTGCCTGGGGAGCTGTTTTTT

D gene: -
V gene: TRBV20-1
J gene: TRBJ2-7
clone size: many
CDR3 protein: CSARPPARTGTLLRYEQYF
CDR3 DNA: TGCAGTGCTAGACCTCCTGCCCGAACTGGGACTCTTCTTCGTTACGAGCAGTACTTC

D gene: TRBD2
V gene: TRBV3-1
J gene: TRBJ2-1
clone size: many
CDR3 protein: CASSQASGMYNEQFF
CDR3 DNA: TGTGCCAGCAGCCAAGCGAGCGGGATGTACAATGAGCAGTTCTTC

D gene: -
V gene: TRBV15
J gene: TRBJ2-3
clone size: few
CDR3 protein: CATSRDKTMSDTQYF
CDR3 DNA: TGTGCCACCAGCAGAGATAAAACCATGTCAGATACGCAGTATTTT

D gene: -
V gene: TRBV20-1
J gene: TRBJ1-1
clone size: many
CDR3 protein: CSAREGSALNTEAFF
CDR3 DNA: TGCAGTGCTAGAGAGGGATCGGCTTTGAACACTGAAGCTTTCTTT

D gene: -
V gene: TRBV16
J gene: TRBJ1-1
clone size: many
CDR3 protein: CASSKRVMNTEAFF
CDR3 DNA: TGTGCCAGCAGCAAGAGGGTCATGAACACTGAAGCTTTCTTT

D gene: -
V gene: TRBV6-2/TRBV6-3
J gene: TRBJ2-7
clone size: many
CDR3 protein: CATWYGNEQYF
CDR3 DNA: TGTGCCACCTGGTATGGGAACGAGCAGTACTTC

D gene: -
V gene: TRBV20-1
J gene: TRBJ1-1
clone size: many
CDR3 protein: CSARDMGHPMNTEAFF
CDR3 DNA: TGCAGTGCTAGAGATATGGGACACCCGATGAACACTGAAGCTTTCTTT

D gene: TRBD1
V gene: TRBV3-1
J gene: TRBJ1-4
clone size: many
CDR3 protein: CASSQDLSSGGLLFF
CDR3 DNA: TGTGCCAGCAGCCAAGATCTAAGTTCAGGGGGACTCCTGTTTTTT

D gene: TRBD1
V gene: TRBV7-9
J gene: TRBJ2-2
clone size: -
CDR3 protein: CASSPTGGDGELFF
CDR3 DNA: TGTGCCAGCAGCCCGACAGGGGGGGACGGGGAGCTGTTTTTT

D gene: TRBD2
V gene: TRBV6-5
J gene: TRBJ2-1
clone size: -
CDR3 protein: CASSYSRTSGSSYEQFF
CDR3 DNA: TGTGCCAGCAGTTACTCCAGGACTAGCGGGAGTTCGTACGAGCAGTTCTTC

D gene: TRBD2
V gene: TRBV9
J gene: TRBJ2-6
clone size: few
CDR3 protein: CASSFRTSGRTSGANVLTF
CDR3 DNA: TGTGCCAGCAGCTTCCGGACTAGCGGCAGAACCTCTGGGGCCAACGTCCTGACTTTC

D gene: TRBD1
V gene: TRBV28
J gene: TRBJ2-4
clone size: many
CDR3 protein: CASRRQGQNIQYF
CDR3 DNA: TGTGCCAGCAGACGACAGGGGCAAAACATTCAGTACTTC

D gene: -
V gene: TRBV11-3
J gene: TRBJ1-1
clone size: many
CDR3 protein: CASSLAPGMNTEAFF
CDR3 DNA: TGTGCCAGCAGCTTAGCACCAGGGATGAACACTGAAGCTTTCTTT

D gene: TRBD2
V gene: TRBV13
J gene: TRBJ2-2
clone size: many
CDR3 protein: CASSSIGLAAITGELFF
CDR3 DNA: TGTGCCAGCAGCTCCATCGGGCTAGCGGCCATAACCGGGGAGCTGTTTTTT

D gene: TRBD2
V gene: TRBV27
J gene: TRBJ2-1
clone size: many
CDR3 protein: CASSIAGGPNEQFF
CDR3 DNA: TGTGCCAGCAGTATAGCGGGAGGGCCGAATGAGCAGTTCTTC

D gene: -
V gene: TRBV7-8
J gene: TRBJ1-1
clone size: many
CDR3 protein: CASSLASGAGITEAFF
CDR3 DNA: TGTGCCAGCAGCTTAGCCTCCGGTGCGGGGATCACTGAAGCTTTCTTT

D gene: TRBD2
V gene: TRBV15
J gene: TRBJ2-1
clone size: many
CDR3 protein: CATSTRASGLGYNEQFF
CDR3 DNA: TGTGCCACCAGCACCCGGGCTAGCGGTCTCGGCTACAATGAGCAGTTCTTC

D gene: -
V gene: TRBV29-1
J gene: TRBJ2-3
clone size: -
CDR3 protein: CSVGSSGPGDTQYF
CDR3 DNA: TGCAGCGTTGGAAGTTCAGGGCCAGGAGATACGCAGTATTTT

D gene: -
V gene: TRBV7-9
J gene: TRBJ2-4
clone size: many
CDR3 protein: CASSQGPQGSQAKNIQYF
CDR3 DNA: TGTGCCAGCAGCCAAGGGCCCCAGGGGTCTCAAGCCAAAAACATTCAGTACTTC

D gene: TRBD1
V gene: TRBV9
J gene: TRBJ1-3
clone size: few
CDR3 protein: CASSTRTGESGNTIYF
CDR3 DNA: TGTGCCAGCAGCACCAGGACAGGGGAGAGTGGAAACACCATATATTTT

D gene: -
V gene: TRBV9
J gene: TRBJ2-3
clone size: many
CDR3 protein: CASSVEQGNTDTQYF
CDR3 DNA: TGTGCCAGCAGCGTAGAACAGGGCAACACAGATACGCAGTATTTT

D gene: -
V gene: TRBV11-3
J gene: TRBJ2-7
clone size: once
CDR3 protein: CASSFSGVKRDEQYF
CDR3 DNA: TGTGCCAGCAGCTTCTCCGGGGTGAAGAGGGACGAGCAGTACTTC

D gene: -
V gene: TRBV4-3
J gene: TRBJ2-3
clone size: many
CDR3 protein: CASSQDGFSTDTQYF
CDR3 DNA: TGCGCCAGCAGCCAAGATGGGTTTAGCACAGATACGCAGTATTTT

D gene: -
V gene: TRBV2
J gene: TRBJ2-7
clone size: many
CDR3 protein: CASSGLTNEQYF
CDR3 DNA: TGTGCCAGCAGTGGATTGACGAACGAGCAGTACTTC

D gene: -
V gene: TRBV3-1
J gene: TRBJ2-1
clone size: -
CDR3 protein: CASSHRGVGGEYKPEQFF
CDR3 DNA: TGTGCCAGCAGCCACAGGGGAGTGGGAGGGGAGTACAAGCCTGAGCAGTTCTTC

D gene: -
V gene: TRBV2
J gene: TRBJ2-1
clone size: many
CDR3 protein: CASRSGTNGYNEQFF
CDR3 DNA: TGTGCCAGCAGGAGTGGAACTAACGGTTACAATGAGCAGTTCTTC

D gene: -
V gene: TRBV29-1
J gene: TRBJ2-5
clone size: many
CDR3 protein: CSVRQETQYF
CDR3 DNA: TGCAGCGTTAGGCAGGAGACCCAGTACTTC

D gene: -
V gene: TRBV25-1
J gene: TRBJ2-1
clone size: -
CDR3 protein: CASSAPGRGSYNEQFF
CDR3 DNA: TGTGCCAGCAGTGCCCCTGGCCGGGGATCCTACAATGAGCAGTTCTTC

D gene: TRBD1
V gene: TRBV10-3
J gene: TRBJ2-2
clone size: few
CDR3 protein: CAISRSNRGGTGELFF
CDR3 DNA: TGTGCCATCAGTCGATCTAACAGGGGTGGAACCGGGGAGCTGTTTTTT

D gene: TRBD1
V gene: TRBV19
J gene: TRBJ2-5
clone size: few
CDR3 protein: CASTPSTGLETQYF
CDR3 DNA: TGTGCCAGTACCCCATCGACAGGGCTTGAGACCCAGTACTTC

D gene: -
V gene: TRBV7-9
J gene: TRBJ1-5
clone size: many
CDR3 protein: CASSFPGSNQPQHF
CDR3 DNA: TGTGCCAGCAGCTTCCCAGGTAGCAATCAGCCCCAGCATTTT

D gene: TRBD2
V gene: TRBV29-1
J gene: TRBJ2-3
clone size: many
CDR3 protein: CSVVTSGSRTDTQYF
CDR3 DNA: TGCAGCGTGGTAACCAGCGGGAGTAGGACAGATACGCAGTATTTT

D gene: TRBD2
V gene: TRBV11-2
J gene: TRBJ2-2
clone size: many
CDR3 protein: CASSSDPLWTSGGNTGELFF
CDR3 DNA: TGTGCCAGCAGCTCGGACCCCTTGTGGACTAGCGGGGGGAACACCGGGGAGCTGTTTTTT

D gene: -
V gene: TRBV11-2
J gene: TRBJ2-1
clone size: many
CDR3 protein: CASSLGWQCNEQFF
CDR3 DNA: TGTGCCAGCAGCTTAGGTTGGCAGTGCAATGAGCAGTTCTTC

D gene: -
V gene: TRBV29-1
J gene: TRBJ1-1
clone size: many
CDR3 protein: CSVRTGRYTEAFF
CDR3 DNA: TGCAGCGTTCGGACGGGGAGGTATACTGAAGCTTTCTTT

D gene: -
V gene: TRBV20-1
J gene: TRBJ2-3
clone size: many
CDR3 protein: CSARRGDTQYF
CDR3 DNA: TGCAGTGCCCGTAGGGGAGATACGCAGTATTTT

D gene: -
V gene: TRBV5-4
J gene: TRBJ1-2
clone size: many
CDR3 protein: CASSLGSSIWGYTF
CDR3 DNA: TGTGCCAGCAGCTTGGGAAGTTCCATCTGGGGCTACACCTTC